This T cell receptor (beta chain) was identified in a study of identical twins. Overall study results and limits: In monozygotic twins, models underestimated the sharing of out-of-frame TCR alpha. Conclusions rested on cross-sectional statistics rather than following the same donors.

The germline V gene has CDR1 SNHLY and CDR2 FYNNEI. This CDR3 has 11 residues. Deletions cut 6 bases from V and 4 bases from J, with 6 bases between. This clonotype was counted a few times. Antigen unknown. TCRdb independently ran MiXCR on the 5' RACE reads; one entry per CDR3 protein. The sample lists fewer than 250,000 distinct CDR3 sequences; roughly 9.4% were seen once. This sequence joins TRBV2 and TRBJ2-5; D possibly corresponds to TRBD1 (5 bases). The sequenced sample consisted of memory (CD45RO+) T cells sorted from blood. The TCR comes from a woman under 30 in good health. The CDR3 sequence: CASRGVETQYF. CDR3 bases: TGTGCCAGCAGAGGGGTAGAGACCCAGTACTTC.